This is a list of T cell receptor beta chains from one sample in a study of tumor-infiltrating lymphocytes in localized non-small cell lung cancer. TCRdb keeps only in-frame clones here, not all; method: immunoSEQ multiplex PCR. This repertoire shows thousands of clones, roughly 60% found once; its top ten account for about an eighth. Sample: uninvolved lung tissue not adjacent to the tumor. The receptors here all came from a human donor with non-small cell lung cancer. CDR3s include the opening cysteine and the closing phenylalanine or tryptophan. Each record gives: clone size, D gene, V gene, J gene, CDR3 protein, CDR3 DNA. D genes are given only for firm matches. Size is omitted from some rows. Given values are once, few, many or a class for expanded clones.

abundance: .; d_gene: .; v_gene: TRBV19; j_gene: TRBJ1-5; CDR3aa: CASSITGGRQPQHF; CDR3nt: TGTGCCAGTAGTATAACCGGGGGGAGGCAGCCCCAGCATTTT
abundance: medium-sized; d_gene: .; v_gene: TRBV7-2; j_gene: TRBJ2-2; CDR3aa: CASSLGVGRVTGELFF; CDR3nt: TGTGCCAGCAGCTTAGGGGTGGGTAGGGTCACCGGGGAGCTGTTTTTT
abundance: few; d_gene: .; v_gene: TRBV19; j_gene: TRBJ1-1; CDR3aa: CASSYITGLGGNTEAFF; CDR3nt: TGTGCCAGTAGTTATATTACGGGGCTTGGTGGGAACACTGAAGCTTTCTTT
abundance: .; d_gene: .; v_gene: TRBV30; j_gene: TRBJ2-2; CDR3aa: CAWVGGLNTGELFF; CDR3nt: TGTGCCTGGGTGGGGGGGCTGAACACCGGGGAGCTGTTTTTT
abundance: .; d_gene: .; v_gene: TRBV30; j_gene: TRBJ1-6; CDR3aa: CAWRGAGDSPLHF; CDR3nt: TGTGCCTGGAGAGGGGCAGGAGATTCACCCCTCCACTTT
abundance: .; d_gene: .; v_gene: TRBV6-1; j_gene: TRBJ1-1; CDR3aa: CASSEAIYTEAFF; CDR3nt: TGTGCCAGCAGTGAAGCGATATACACTGAAGCTTTCTTT
abundance: few; d_gene: .; v_gene: TRBV11-3; j_gene: TRBJ1-1; CDR3aa: CASSFGGRTEAFF; CDR3nt: TGTGCCAGCAGCTTCGGGGGGCGCACTGAAGCTTTCTTT
abundance: .; d_gene: TRBD2; v_gene: TRBV30; j_gene: TRBJ2-7; CDR3aa: CAWGEGLAPYEQYF; CDR3nt: TGTGCCTGGGGGGAAGGACTAGCACCCTACGAGCAGTACTTC
abundance: .; d_gene: TRBD2; v_gene: TRBV9; j_gene: TRBJ2-3; CDR3aa: CASTGGGDTQYF; CDR3nt: TGTGCCAGCACGGGGGGGGGAGATACGCAGTATTTT
abundance: few; d_gene: .; v_gene: TRBV9; j_gene: TRBJ1-1; CDR3aa: CASSVDFGEDDTEAFF; CDR3nt: TGTGCCAGCAGCGTAGACTTCGGGGAGGATGACACTGAAGCTTTCTTT
abundance: .; d_gene: TRBD1; v_gene: TRBV4-3; j_gene: TRBJ1-3; CDR3aa: CASSRITGGLSSGNTIYF; CDR3nt: TGCGCCAGCAGCCGTATAACAGGGGGCCTTAGCTCTGGAAACACCATATATTTT
abundance: few; d_gene: .; v_gene: TRBV30; j_gene: TRBJ1-1; CDR3aa: CAGRQEMNTEAFF; CDR3nt: TGTGCCGGCCGACAGGAGATGAACACTGAAGCTTTCTTT
abundance: .; d_gene: TRBD1; v_gene: TRBV11-2; j_gene: TRBJ1-4; CDR3aa: CASSLIGQGATNEKLFF; CDR3nt: TGTGCCAGCAGCTTAATTGGACAGGGTGCAACTAATGAAAAACTGTTTTTT
abundance: .; d_gene: .; v_gene: TRBV30; j_gene: TRBJ1-5; CDR3aa: CAWGEGLNQPQHF; CDR3nt: TGTGCCTGGGGAGAGGGTCTCAATCAGCCCCAGCATTTT
abundance: .; d_gene: .; v_gene: TRBV20-1; j_gene: TRBJ1-1; CDR3aa: CSARENTEAFF; CDR3nt: TGCAGTGCTAGAGAGAACACTGAAGCTTTCTTT
abundance: .; d_gene: TRBD2; v_gene: TRBV30; j_gene: TRBJ2-3; CDR3aa: CAWSVWVKGLAGGHGTDTQYF; CDR3nt: TGTGCCTGGAGTGTATGGGTGAAGGGACTAGCGGGGGGGCATGGCACAGATACGCAGTATTTT
abundance: few; d_gene: TRBD1; v_gene: TRBV27; j_gene: TRBJ1-5; CDR3aa: CASSLRQGNQPQHF; CDR3nt: TGTGCCAGCAGTTTACGACAGGGAAATCAGCCCCAGCATTTT
abundance: once; d_gene: TRBD1; v_gene: TRBV30; j_gene: TRBJ1-2; CDR3aa: CAWGTGADYGYTF; CDR3nt: TGTGCCTGGGGGACAGGGGCAGACTATGGCTACACCTTC
abundance: .; d_gene: .; v_gene: TRBV9; j_gene: TRBJ2-5; CDR3aa: CASSVAGKQETQYF; CDR3nt: TGTGCCAGCAGCGTAGCAGGGAAGCAAGAGACCCAGTACTTC
abundance: .; d_gene: .; v_gene: TRBV2; j_gene: TRBJ2-1; CDR3aa: CASSEAAGSSYNEQFF; CDR3nt: TGTGCCAGCAGTGAAGCGGCAGGGAGCTCCTACAATGAGCAGTTCTTC
abundance: .; d_gene: .; v_gene: TRBV29-1; j_gene: TRBJ2-3; CDR3aa: CSGRDLPSTDTQYF; CDR3nt: TGCAGCGGCCGGGACCTCCCTAGCACAGATACGCAGTATTTT
abundance: .; d_gene: TRBD1; v_gene: TRBV30; j_gene: TRBJ2-7; CDR3aa: CAWMLGQSYEQYF; CDR3nt: TGTGCCTGGATGCTGGGACAGTCCTACGAGCAGTACTTC
abundance: .; d_gene: .; v_gene: TRBV30; j_gene: TRBJ2-5; CDR3aa: CAWSFRTDQETQYF; CDR3nt: TGTGCCTGGAGTTTCCGGACAGACCAAGAGACCCAGTACTTC
abundance: .; d_gene: TRBD1; v_gene: TRBV10-2; j_gene: TRBJ1-1; CDR3aa: CASSESRDRVPEAFF; CDR3nt: TGCGCCAGCAGTGAGTCCCGGGACAGGGTCCCTGAAGCTTTCTTT
abundance: .; d_gene: .; v_gene: TRBV7-9; j_gene: TRBJ2-7; CDR3aa: CASSSGPGQYF; CDR3nt: TGTGCCAGCAGCTCCGGGCCCGGGCAGTACTTC
abundance: .; d_gene: TRBD2; v_gene: TRBV7-2; j_gene: TRBJ2-3; CDR3aa: CASGGLAGVSTDTQYF; CDR3nt: TGTGCCAGCGGCGGACTAGCGGGGGTTTCGACAGATACGCAGTATTTT
abundance: .; d_gene: .; v_gene: TRBV10-3; j_gene: TRBJ2-3; CDR3aa: CAISVGGATDTQYF; CDR3nt: TGTGCCATCAGTGTCGGTGGGGCCACAGATACGCAGTATTTT
abundance: once; d_gene: .; v_gene: TRBV30; j_gene: TRBJ2-7; CDR3aa: CAWSVLPSYEQYF; CDR3nt: TGTGCCTGGAGTGTACTTCCCTCCTACGAGCAGTACTTC
abundance: .; d_gene: .; v_gene: TRBV27; j_gene: TRBJ2-1; CDR3aa: CASSLGGGPYNEQFF; CDR3nt: TGTGCCAGCAGTTTAGGAGGGGGCCCTTACAATGAGCAGTTCTTC
abundance: once; d_gene: TRBD1; v_gene: TRBV29-1; j_gene: TRBJ2-4; CDR3aa: CSVATGEPNIQYF; CDR3nt: TGCAGCGTCGCCACAGGGGAGCCAAACATTCAGTACTTC
abundance: .; d_gene: .; v_gene: TRBV5-5; j_gene: TRBJ1-2; CDR3aa: CASSRRIGANYGYTF; CDR3nt: TGTGCCAGCAGCCGTAGGATTGGAGCTAACTATGGCTACACCTTC
abundance: .; d_gene: .; v_gene: TRBV12-5; j_gene: TRBJ2-7; CDR3aa: CASGVEQGGPYEQYF; CDR3nt: TGTGCTAGTGGTGTAGAACAGGGAGGCCCCTACGAGCAGTACTTC
abundance: .; d_gene: .; v_gene: TRBV19; j_gene: TRBJ1-5; CDR3aa: CASSTALGGNQPQHF; CDR3nt: TGTGCCAGTAGTACCGCTCTGGGGGGCAATCAGCCCCAGCATTTT
abundance: .; d_gene: .; v_gene: TRBV6-5; j_gene: TRBJ2-5; CDR3aa: CASSYDGTPQETQYF; CDR3nt: TGTGCCAGCAGTTACGACGGGACTCCACAAGAGACCCAGTACTTC
abundance: .; d_gene: .; v_gene: TRBV19; j_gene: TRBJ1-5; CDR3aa: CASSIARTQGQPQHF; CDR3nt: TGTGCCAGTAGTATAGCTCGGACTCAGGGGCAGCCCCAGCATTTT
abundance: once; d_gene: .; v_gene: TRBV19; j_gene: TRBJ2-1; CDR3aa: CASSWENEQFF; CDR3nt: TGTGCCAGTAGTTGGGAGAATGAGCAGTTCTTC
abundance: .; d_gene: TRBD1; v_gene: TRBV19; j_gene: TRBJ1-6; CDR3aa: CASSSDRVTSPLHF; CDR3nt: TGTGCCAGTAGTAGTGACAGGGTAACTTCACCCCTCCACTTT
abundance: once; d_gene: .; v_gene: TRBV6-5; j_gene: TRBJ1-1; CDR3aa: CASAERRGNTEAFF; CDR3nt: TGTGCCAGCGCCGAACGGCGGGGGAACACTGAAGCTTTCTTT
abundance: few; d_gene: .; v_gene: TRBV7-9; j_gene: TRBJ2-5; CDR3aa: CASSQEETQYF; CDR3nt: TGTGCCAGCAGCCAGGAAGAGACCCAGTACTTC
abundance: .; d_gene: .; v_gene: TRBV5-6; j_gene: TRBJ2-7; CDR3aa: CASSLEVGTSDEQYF; CDR3nt: TGTGCCAGCAGCTTGGAGGTAGGGACCTCCGACGAGCAGTACTTC
abundance: .; d_gene: .; v_gene: TRBV27; j_gene: TRBJ2-2; CDR3aa: CASSLSALAGELFF; CDR3nt: TGTGCCAGCAGTTTATCGGCACTAGCCGGGGAGCTGTTTTTT
abundance: .; d_gene: TRBD1; v_gene: TRBV6-5; j_gene: TRBJ2-7; CDR3aa: CASSYGQGDEQYF; CDR3nt: TGTGCCAGCAGTTACGGGCAGGGGGACGAGCAGTACTTC
abundance: .; d_gene: .; v_gene: TRBV6-5; j_gene: TRBJ1-1; CDR3aa: CASSYGAATEAFF; CDR3nt: TGTGCCAGCAGTTACGGGGCGGCCACTGAAGCTTTCTTT
abundance: .; d_gene: .; v_gene: TRBV30; j_gene: TRBJ1-2; CDR3aa: CAWRPPSISYTF; CDR3nt: TGTGCCTGGAGGCCCCCTTCTATTTCTTACACCTTC
abundance: .; d_gene: .; v_gene: TRBV2; j_gene: TRBJ2-2; CDR3aa: CASTLTLGELFF; CDR3nt: TGTGCCAGCACCCTTACATTAGGGGAGCTGTTTTTT
abundance: .; d_gene: .; v_gene: TRBV14; j_gene: TRBJ1-5; CDR3aa: CASSQAGINQPQHF; CDR3nt: TGTGCCAGCAGCCAGGCCGGGATCAATCAGCCCCAGCATTTT
abundance: .; d_gene: TRBD1; v_gene: TRBV5-1; j_gene: TRBJ2-2; CDR3aa: CASSLVHQGAGTGELFF; CDR3nt: TGCGCCAGCAGCTTGGTCCATCAGGGGGCGGGCACCGGGGAGCTGTTTTTT
abundance: .; d_gene: TRBD1; v_gene: TRBV5-7; j_gene: TRBJ2-7; CDR3aa: CASSTAGTGLMYEQYF; CDR3nt: TGTGCCAGCAGCACCGCCGGGACAGGTTTAATGTACGAGCAGTACTTC